The clone carrying this T cell receptor beta chain was recorded only once. The antigen remains unidentified. Libraries were prepared by immunoSEQ multiplex PCR; TCRdb keeps only in-frame clonotypes and omits some of them. Seen here are roughly 60,000 clones, roughly 84% observed once, and the top ten hold roughly 4%. Stated time point: week 23, last vaccination. In every dose of vaccine, 300 ug of mutant IDH1 20-mer peptide was given alongside topical imiquimod. The entry originates in a study of a mutant IDH1 vaccine in newly diagnosed glioma. Turning to the study itself: Onset of vaccination occurred 4-6 weeks following radiotherapy alone, or with temozolomide cycles. A 62.5% male, approximately 38% female split and a mean age of about 40 years characterized treated patients. Former treatment meant radiotherapy, temozolomide, or both; the majority had gotten both.

CDR1 is SGHKS, CDR2 YYEKEE, per germline (reference sequence). V was shortened by 0 bases and J by 2 bases, with 4 bases between the two germline ends. The CDR3 length is 13 residues. Overall study results and limits: Seemingly, top peripheral T cell clonotype changes bore no relation to pseudoprogression.

Sequenced here: PBMCs, sampled from a glioma patient whose treatment included an IDH1 peptide vaccine. This TCR derives from a man aged 25-45 years with glioma. This chain connects TRBV5-5 to TRBJ2-3; D is undetermined. Here the CDR3 DNA reads TGTGCCAGCAGCTTGGAGGTCACAGATACGCAGTATTTT. It is translated as CASSLEVTDTQYF.